The 15 T cell receptor beta chains below come from one sample, sequenced in a study of identical twins. Via MiXCR, TCRdb re-called the 5' RACE reads, giving one row per CDR3 protein. The sample contains 700,000 or so distinct CDR3 sequences, 21% of which appear only once. The same sample was also studied in work on T cells expressing NK-cell markers.

Source material: PBMCs. The receptors come from a woman in her late teens or twenties in good health.

This clonotype has more than one count but fewer than ten. The genes are TRBV4-1 and TRBJ2-6; 9 bases match TRBD1. The ends lost 5 bases at V and 4 bases at J; junction bases unmatched: 9. The CDR3 contains 17 residues. CDR1 MGHRA and CDR2 YSYEKL come from the germline V gene. CDR3 nucleotide sequence: TGCGCCAGCAGCTCTCCGGGACAGGGATCCGGGGCCAACGTCCTGACTTTC. It translates to CASSSPGQGSGANVLTF.

This clonotype was picked up many times. V and J are TRBV7-3 and TRBJ1-5, with 10 positions matching TRBD1. The ends lost 5 bases at V and 5 bases at J; junction bases unmatched: 12. The CDR3 extends over 17 amino acids. Germline CDR1 is SGHTA and CDR2 is FQGTGA. CDR3 DNA: TGTGCCAGCAGCACCCTCGGGACAGGGGAATGGGATCAGCCCCAGCATTTT. Its translation is CASSTLGTGEWDQPQHF.

This clonotype was detected a few times. The rearrangement joins TRBV18 to TRBJ2-1; a possible D gene is TRBD2 (5 bases). Germline V gene sequence: CDR1 KGHSH, CDR2 LQKENI. V lost 3 bases and J 7 bases, leaving 19 bases between the germline ends. The CDR3 runs 16 residues. The CDR3 reads CASSPLVSGIRNEQFF. CDR3 in DNA: TGTGCCAGCTCACCCCTTGTTTCGGGAATTCGGAATGAGCAGTTCTTC.

This clonotype was found a few times. The J gene is TRBJ2-1, the V gene TRBV12-3 or TRBV12-4, with 7 bases lining up with TRBD2. CDR3 length equals 15 residues. J lost 2 bases, V lost 5 bases, and 6 bases had no gene match. The CDR3 DNA is TGTGCCAGCAGTAAAGGGACTATGGCCTACAATGAGCAGTTCTTC. Amino acid sequence: CASSKGTMAYNEQFF.

V gene TRBV12-3 or TRBV12-4 combines with J gene TRBJ1-5; D unresolved. Trimming removed 2 bases at V and 3 bases at J, with 14 bases between. The CDR3 sequence is 16 residues long. The CDR3 nucleotides read TGTGCCAGCAGTTTATCAAGTGCACAGCTCAATCAGCCCCAGCATTTT. Protein: CASSLSSAQLNQPQHF.

This clonotype turned up a few times. V gene TRBV20-1 combines with J gene TRBJ2-1; D perhaps matches TRBD2 (5 bases). CDR1 is DFQATT, CDR2 SNEGSKA, per germline (reference sequence). This CDR3 has 14 residues. V lost 6 bases, J lost 6 bases, and 18 bases lay in between. The CDR3 spells CSARVRVVGNEQFF. The DNA for the CDR3 is TGCAGTGCAAGGGTGCGGGTCGTCGGCAATGAGCAGTTCTTC.

The chain joins TRBV5-4 to TRBJ2-3; D gene uncertain. The CDR3 loop spans 15 amino acids. In germline, CDR1 is SGHNT, CDR2 YYREEE (reference sequence). V lost 0 bases to trimming and J lost 4 bases, with 12 bases between them. CDR3 protein: CASSLGGSSPDTQYF. As DNA, the CDR3 is TGTGCCAGCAGCTTGGGGGGTAGCTCCCCAGATACGCAGTATTTT.

This clonotype was counted only a few times. This chain joins TRBV12-3 or TRBV12-4 and TRBJ2-1; no definite D call. Trimming removed 5 bases at V and 3 bases at J, with 8 bases between. The CDR3 totals 13 residues. CDR3 amino acids: CASSTDVYNEQFF. CDR3 bases: TGTGCCAGCAGTACCGACGTCTACAATGAGCAGTTCTTC.

The V gene is TRBV6-1, the J gene TRBJ2-1, with TRBD2 matching 9 bases. V shed 7 bases and J 5 bases; nucleotides not matched to a gene: 12. The CDR3 length is 16 residues. Germline V gene data show CDR1 as MNHNS and CDR2 as SASEGT. The CDR3 coding sequence is TGTGCCAGCACCGACCGGGGAGCGGGAGGCCACAATGAGCAGTTCTTC. Translation gives CASTDRGAGGHNEQFF.

This clonotype has only a few counts. The genes are TRBV27 and TRBJ2-2, with 9 bases aligning to TRBD1. The CDR3 totals 15 residues. V was pared by 7 bases and J by 5 bases, with 8 bases of the junction left unmatched. The germline V gene has CDR1 MNHEY and CDR2 SMNVEV (reference sequence). Here the CDR3 DNA reads TGTGCCAGCATGCTCCGGGACAGGGAAACCGGGGAGCTGTTTTTT. It yields the protein CASMLRDRETGELFF.

V usage is TRBV5-1 and J usage is TRBJ1-2; TRBD1 might be the D (5 bases). The CDR3 sequence is 15 residues long. Germline CDR1 and CDR2: SGHRS and YFSETQ. Trimming took 4 bases from V and 2 from J, leaving 15 bases between them. The CDR3 spells CASSEGRLLNYGYTF. CDR3 coding DNA: TGCGCCAGCAGCGAGGGACGGCTATTAAACTATGGCTACACCTTC.

This chain uses TRBV6-6 with TRBJ2-5; D is possibly TRBD2 (6 bases). Trimming pared 10 bases from V and 1 base from J, leaving 10 bases between. The CDR3 extends over 12 amino acids. The germline CDR1 and CDR2 sequences are MNHNY and SVGAGI (reference sequence). In DNA form, the CDR3 reads TGTGCCACCGGGACTTTCCAAGAGACCCAGTACTTC. As protein: CATGTFQETQYF.

CDR3 sequence reads: CSASGTSGRGEQYF. The CDR3 bases are TGCAGTGCCTCCGGGACTAGCGGGAGAGGCGAGCAGTACTTC. The J gene is TRBJ2-7, the V gene TRBV20-1, with 14 bases aligning to TRBD2. CDR1 and CDR2 from the germline V gene are DFQATT and SNEGSKA (reference sequence). Trimming cost V 6 bases and J 6 bases; bases outside gene matches: 7. The CDR3 runs to 14 residues.

This clonotype was observed a handful of times. The chain couples TRBV20-1 to TRBJ2-3; no clear D gene. Trimming removed 3 bases at V and 4 bases at J, with 14 bases between. The length of the CDR3 is 14 residues. Germline CDR1 DFQATT, CDR2 SNEGSKA (reference sequence). This CDR3 is CSASRVTRADTQYF. In DNA form, the CDR3 reads TGCAGTGCTAGCCGGGTTACGCGTGCAGATACGCAGTATTTT.

This chain joins TRBV20-1 and TRBJ2-1, with 10 bases fitting TRBD2. Per germline, CDR1 DFQATT and CDR2 SNEGSKA (reference sequence). V lost 4 bases, J lost 3 bases, and 6 bases stayed unmatched. The CDR3 totals 15 residues. CDR3 amino acids: CSAKQREGLYNEQFF. The CDR3 DNA follows: TGCAGTGCTAAGCAGCGGGAGGGCCTCTACAATGAGCAGTTCTTC.